This T cell receptor (beta chain) was sequenced for a study of blood T cells in healthy people across ages. Broader study findings: Higher diversity and more naive CD4+ cells were features of long-lived donors, compared to aged donors. Observed TCR beta diversity per million T cells went down as age went up. This fall followed a roughly linear course with age.

This CDR3 is 14 amino acids long. J gave up 2 bases and V 6 bases, and 7 bases lay outside the gene matches. Per germline, CDR1 DFQATT and CDR2 SNEGSKA (reference sequence). Then a second PCR, running roughly 7 to 11 cycles, was carried out with a sample-barcoded 5' primer and a J-beta primer mix. From the 5' RACE reads, TCRdb called clonotypes with MiXCR, one entry per CDR3 protein. This table has 600,000 or so distinct CDR3 sequences, 25% to 35% appearing once. This clonotype was seen ten or more times. Its cognate antigen is unknown. The receptor was isolated from an elderly woman in good health. The chain combines TRBV20-1 with TRBJ2-3, with 8 bases lining up with TRBD2. Sequenced sample: blood. The CDR3 DNA follows: TGCAGTGCAGGAGGGCGGGGGGTCACAGATACGCAGTATTTT. This translates into CSAGGRGVTDTQYF.